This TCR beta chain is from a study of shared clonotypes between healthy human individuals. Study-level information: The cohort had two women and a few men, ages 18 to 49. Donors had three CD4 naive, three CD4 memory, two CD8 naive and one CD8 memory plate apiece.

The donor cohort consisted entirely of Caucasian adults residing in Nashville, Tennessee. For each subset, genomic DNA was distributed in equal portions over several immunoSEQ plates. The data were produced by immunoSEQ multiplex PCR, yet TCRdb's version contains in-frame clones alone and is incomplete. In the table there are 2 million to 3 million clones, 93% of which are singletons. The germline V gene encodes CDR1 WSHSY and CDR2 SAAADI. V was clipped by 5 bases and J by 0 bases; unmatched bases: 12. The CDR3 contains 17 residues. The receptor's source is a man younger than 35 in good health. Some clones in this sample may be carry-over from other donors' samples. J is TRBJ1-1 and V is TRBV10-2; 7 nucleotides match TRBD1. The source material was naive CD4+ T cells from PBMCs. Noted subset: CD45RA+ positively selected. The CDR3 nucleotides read TGCGCCAGCAGTAATACAGGGGCCGGAAAATTGAACACTGAAGCTTTCTTT. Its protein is CASSNTGAGKLNTEAFF.